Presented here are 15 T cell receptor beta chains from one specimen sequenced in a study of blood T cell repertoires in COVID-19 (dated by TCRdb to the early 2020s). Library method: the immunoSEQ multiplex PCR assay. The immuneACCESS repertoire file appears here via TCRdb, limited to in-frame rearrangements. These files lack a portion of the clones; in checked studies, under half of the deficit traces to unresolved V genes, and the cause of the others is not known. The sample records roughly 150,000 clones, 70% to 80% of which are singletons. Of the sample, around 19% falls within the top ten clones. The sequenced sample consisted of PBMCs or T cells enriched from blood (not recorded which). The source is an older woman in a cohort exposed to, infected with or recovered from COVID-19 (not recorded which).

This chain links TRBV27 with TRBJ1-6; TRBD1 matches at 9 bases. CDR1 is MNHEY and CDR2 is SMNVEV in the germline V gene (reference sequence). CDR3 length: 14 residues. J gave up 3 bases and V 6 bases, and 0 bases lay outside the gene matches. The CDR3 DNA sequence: TGTGCCAGCAGGACAGGGGGCTATAATTCACCCCTCCACTTT. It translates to CASRTGGYNSPLHF.

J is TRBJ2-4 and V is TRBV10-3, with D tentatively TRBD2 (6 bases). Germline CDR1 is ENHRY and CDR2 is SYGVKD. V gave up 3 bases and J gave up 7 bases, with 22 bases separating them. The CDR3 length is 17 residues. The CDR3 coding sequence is TGTGCCATCAGTGACCCGGGGGATTCATCAAACGGTAACATTCAGTACTTC. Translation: CAISDPGDSSNGNIQYF.

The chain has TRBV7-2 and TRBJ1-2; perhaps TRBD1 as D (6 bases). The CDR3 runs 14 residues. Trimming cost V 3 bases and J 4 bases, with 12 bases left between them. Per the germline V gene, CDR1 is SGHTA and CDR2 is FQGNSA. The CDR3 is CASSFRTEGYGYTF. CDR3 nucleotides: TGTGCCAGCAGCTTCCGGACAGAAGGCTATGGCTACACCTTC.

CDR3 in DNA: TGTGCCAGCTCACCGGACATCACCAAAAACATTCAGTACTTC. Translation: CASSPDITKNIQYF. The gene calls are TRBV18 and TRBJ2-4, with D maybe TRBD1 (5 bases). Trimming took 3 bases from V and 2 from J, leaving 8 bases between them. The CDR3 extends over 14 amino acids. Germline CDR1 KGHSH, CDR2 LQKENI. Complete variable domain (other parts from reference TRBV18 and TRBJ2-4): NAGVMQNPRHLVRRRGQEARLRCSPMKGHSHVYWYRQLPEEGLKFMVYLQKENIIDESGMPKERFSAEFPKEGPSILRIQQVVRGDSAAYFCASSPDITKNIQYFGAGTRLSVL.

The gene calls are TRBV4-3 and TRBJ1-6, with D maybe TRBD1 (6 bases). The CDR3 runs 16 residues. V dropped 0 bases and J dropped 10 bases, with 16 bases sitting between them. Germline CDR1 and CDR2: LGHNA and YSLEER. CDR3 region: CASSQDRMGAGSPLHF. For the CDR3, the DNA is TGCGCCAGCAGCCAAGATCGGATGGGGGCAGGATCACCCCTCCACTTT.

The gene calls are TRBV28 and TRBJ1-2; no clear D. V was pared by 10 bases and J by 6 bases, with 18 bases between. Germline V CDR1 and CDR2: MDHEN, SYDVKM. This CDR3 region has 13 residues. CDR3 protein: CATHTPGKNGYTF. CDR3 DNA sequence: TGTGCCACCCATACACCGGGAAAAAATGGCTACACCTTC.

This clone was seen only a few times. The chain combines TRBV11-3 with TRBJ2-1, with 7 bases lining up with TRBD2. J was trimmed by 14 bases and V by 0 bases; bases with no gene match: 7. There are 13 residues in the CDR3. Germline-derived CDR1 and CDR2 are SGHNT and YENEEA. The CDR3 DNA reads TGTGCCAGCAGCTTAGAGGAAAGGACTAGGGAGTTCTTC. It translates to CASSLEERTREFF.

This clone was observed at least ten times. CDR3 coding DNA: TGTGCCAGCAGCTCCCCCCACAGAGGGGGGAGGGCCTTAAATGAGCAGTTCTTC. As protein: CASSSPHRGGRALNEQFF. The rearrangement links TRBV11-3 to TRBJ2-1; a possible D gene is TRBD2 (7 bases). Trimming stripped 4 bases from V and 7 bases from J, with 26 bases between. The germline V gene encodes CDR1 SGHNT and CDR2 YENEEA. The CDR3 sequence is 18 residues long.

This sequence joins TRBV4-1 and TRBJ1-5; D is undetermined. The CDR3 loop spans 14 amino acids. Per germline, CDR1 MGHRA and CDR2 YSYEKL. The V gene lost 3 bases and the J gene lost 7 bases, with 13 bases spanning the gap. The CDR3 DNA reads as TGCGCCAGCAGCCAGCACTACGCTGGGCAGCCCCAGCATTTT. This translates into CASSQHYAGQPQHF.

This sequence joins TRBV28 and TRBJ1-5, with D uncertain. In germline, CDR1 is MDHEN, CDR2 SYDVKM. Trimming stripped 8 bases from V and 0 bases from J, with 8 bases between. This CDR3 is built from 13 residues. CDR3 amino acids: CASCDYSNQPQHF. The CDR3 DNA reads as TGTGCCAGCTGTGACTATAGCAATCAGCCCCAGCATTTT. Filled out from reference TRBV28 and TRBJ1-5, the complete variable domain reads DVKVTQSSRYLVKRTGEKVFLECVQDMDHENMFWYRQDPGLGLRLIYFSYDVKMKEKGDIPEGYSVSREKKERFSLILESASTNQTSMYLCASCDYSNQPQHFGDGTRLSIL.

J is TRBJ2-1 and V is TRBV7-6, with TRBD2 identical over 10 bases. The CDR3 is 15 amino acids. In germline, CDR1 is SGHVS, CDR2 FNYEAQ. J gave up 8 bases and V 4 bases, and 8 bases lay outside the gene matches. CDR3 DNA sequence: TGTGCCAGCAGCTGGCGGCCTAGCGGGAGCGATGAGCAGTTCTTC. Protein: CASSWRPSGSDEQFF.

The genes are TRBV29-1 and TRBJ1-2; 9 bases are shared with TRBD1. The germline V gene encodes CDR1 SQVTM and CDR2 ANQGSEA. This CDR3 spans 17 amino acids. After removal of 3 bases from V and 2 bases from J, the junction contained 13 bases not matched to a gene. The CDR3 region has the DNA TGCAGCGTTGAGAGATCGGACAGGGGCCGGTTAAACTATGGCTACACCTTC. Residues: CSVERSDRGRLNYGYTF.

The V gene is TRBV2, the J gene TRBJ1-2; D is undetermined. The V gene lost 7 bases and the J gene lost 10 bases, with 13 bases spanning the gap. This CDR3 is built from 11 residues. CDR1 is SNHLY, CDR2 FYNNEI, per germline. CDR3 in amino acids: CASTELAFYTF. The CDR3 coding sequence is TGTGCCAGCACAGAATTAGCCTTCTACACCTTC.

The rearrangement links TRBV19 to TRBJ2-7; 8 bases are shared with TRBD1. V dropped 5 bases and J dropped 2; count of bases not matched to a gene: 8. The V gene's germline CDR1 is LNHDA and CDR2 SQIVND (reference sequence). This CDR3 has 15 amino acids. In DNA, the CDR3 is TGTGCCAGTAGTCCTGAAGGACAGGGACCCTACGAGCAGTACTTC. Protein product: CASSPEGQGPYEQYF.

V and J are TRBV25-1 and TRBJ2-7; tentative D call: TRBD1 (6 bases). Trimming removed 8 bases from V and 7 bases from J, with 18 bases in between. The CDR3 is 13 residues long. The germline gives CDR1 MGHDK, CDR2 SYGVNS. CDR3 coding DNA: TGTGCCAGCGGTCCAGTGGGGACACCGGAGCAGTACTTC. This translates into CASGPVGTPEQYF.